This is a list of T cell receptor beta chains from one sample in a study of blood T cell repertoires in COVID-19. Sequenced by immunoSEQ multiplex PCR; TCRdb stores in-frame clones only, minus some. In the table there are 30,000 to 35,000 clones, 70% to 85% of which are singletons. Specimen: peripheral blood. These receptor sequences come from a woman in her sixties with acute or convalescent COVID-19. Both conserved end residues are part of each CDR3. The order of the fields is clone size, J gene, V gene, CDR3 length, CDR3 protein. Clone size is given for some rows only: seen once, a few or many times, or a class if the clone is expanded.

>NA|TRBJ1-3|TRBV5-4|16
CASSLDGQFSGNTIYF
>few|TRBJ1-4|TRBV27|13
CASSTWLNEKLFF
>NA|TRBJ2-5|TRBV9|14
CASSSLGGGETQYF
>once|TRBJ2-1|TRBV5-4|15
CASSLGTGQYNEQFF
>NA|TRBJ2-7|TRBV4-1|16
CASSQAEGLAGYEQYF
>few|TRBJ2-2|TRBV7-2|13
CASSERVTGELFF
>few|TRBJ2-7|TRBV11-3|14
CASSLDGGTYEQYF
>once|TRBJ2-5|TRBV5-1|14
CASIRGGAEETQYF
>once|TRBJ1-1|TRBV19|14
CASRPQVGGTEAFF
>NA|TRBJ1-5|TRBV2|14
CASSYRQGAQPQHF
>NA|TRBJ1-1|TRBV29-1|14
CSVAQGISGSEAFF
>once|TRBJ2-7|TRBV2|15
CASSDYGQGLSEQYF
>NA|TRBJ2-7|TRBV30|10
CAWGQYEQYF
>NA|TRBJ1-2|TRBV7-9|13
CASSLGGQYGYTF
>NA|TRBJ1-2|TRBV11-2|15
CASSLGEYFNYGYTF
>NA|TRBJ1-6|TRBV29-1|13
CSALTSDNSPLHF
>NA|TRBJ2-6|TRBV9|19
CASSTRTTTPSSGANVLTF
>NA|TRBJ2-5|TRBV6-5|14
CASSYSESYETQYF
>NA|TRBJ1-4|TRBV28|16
CASTRTGGLPNEKLFF
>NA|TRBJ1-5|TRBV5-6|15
CASSLGSNSNQPQHF
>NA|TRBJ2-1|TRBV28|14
CASSSTSVHNEQFF
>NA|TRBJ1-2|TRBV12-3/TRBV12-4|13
CASSLRKFYGYTF
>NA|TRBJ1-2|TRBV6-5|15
CASSHQGGANYGYTF
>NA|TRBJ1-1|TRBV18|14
CASSLGTGGTEAFF